This T cell receptor beta chain comes out of a study of cytomegalovirus exposure and HLA in healthy donors. Whole-study context: From donors who were HLA-typed, an early data release held approximately 91 million unique TCRs.

The CDR3 consists of 16 residues. With V trimmed by 2 bases and J by 0 bases, 5 bases remained unmatched. The germline CDR1 and CDR2 sequences are SGHVS and FQNEAQ. A multiplex PCR was run with 60 Vbeta primers and 13 Jbeta primers. The repertoire was sequenced with immunoSEQ multiplex PCR; TCRdb's copy has only in-frame clones and lacks some. Of around 100,000 clones in the sample, 79% were seen once. The sequenced sample was PBMCs. V usage is TRBV7-8 and J usage is TRBJ2-7; 9 bases are shared with TRBD1. The clonotype was recovered from a female donor in good health and CMV-seropositive. CDR3 loop: CASSLTGQGLSYEQYF. CDR3 nucleotide sequence: TGTGCCAGCAGCTTAACCGGACAGGGGCTCTCCTACGAGCAGTACTTC.